The text below deals with one TCR beta chain. One end of the junction fails to match germline, which may point to a read error. The entry originates in a study of blood T cell repertoires in COVID-19. The assay was immunoSEQ multiplex PCR, and TCRdb's table has in-frame clones only and misses some. This sample has some 330,000 clones, with 70% to 90% found just once. This CDR3 comprises 12 residues. CDR1 is SGHKS and CDR2 is YYEKEE in the germline V gene (reference sequence). The sequence was obtained from a woman aged 45-65 years with active or convalescent COVID-19. The J gene is TRBJ2-4, the V gene TRBV5-5; no firm D call. The sample comprised peripheral blood. The CDR3 DNA reads as TGTGCCAGCAGCAGAGCCGAAAACATTCAGTACTTC. Translation gives CASSRAENIQYF.